A single sample gave rise to the 26 T cell receptor beta chains below, sequenced in a study of cytomegalovirus exposure and HLA in healthy donors. PCR employed 60 Vbeta and 13 Jbeta primers. Some clones are missing from TCRdb's copy, which holds only in-frame ones; the method was immunoSEQ multiplex PCR. The sample contains under 250,000 clones, about 75% of which appear only once. Material for sequencing was PBMCs. The receptors shown here come from a male donor in good health and CMV-seronegative.

This chain uses TRBV4-1 with TRBJ1-2, with D hard to call. Germline values: CDR1 MGHRA, CDR2 YSYEKL. This CDR3 comprises 17 residues. With 0 bases removed from V and 0 bases from J, the gap between germline ends came to 14 bases. CDR3 bases: TGCGCCAGCAGCCAAGATAAATTTTCAGTTACTAACTATGGCTACACCTTC. This codes for CASSQDKFSVTNYGYTF.

The chain is built from TRBV14 and TRBJ2-2; D remains ambiguous. V shed 1 base and J shed 1 base, with 4 bases lying between them. CDR1 SGHDN and CDR2 FVKESK come from the germline V gene. CDR3 size: 14 residues. The CDR3 loop is CASSQGGNTGELFF. The CDR3 DNA reads as TGTGCCAGCAGCCAAGGCGGGAACACCGGGGAGCTGTTTTTT.

The V gene is TRBV9, the J gene TRBJ1-2; 8 bases map to TRBD1. The V gene's germline CDR1 is SGDLS and CDR2 YYNGEE. V shed 3 bases, J shed 6 bases, and the junction held 10 bases outside the gene matches. CDR3 length: 15 amino acids. The CDR3 here is CASSGTRTGIDGYTF. The CDR3, as DNA: TGTGCCAGCAGCGGAACTAGGACAGGGATCGATGGCTACACCTTC.

J is TRBJ2-5 and V is TRBV9; 7 bases line up with TRBD2. This CDR3 contains 15 residues. V shed 0 bases and J 5 bases; nucleotides not matched to a gene: 7. CDR1 and CDR2 (germline): SGDLS, YYNGEE. The CDR3 DNA follows: TGTGCCAGCAGCGTAGTTGGGCGGGGGACGGAGACCCAGTACTTC. Translating gives CASSVVGRGTETQYF.

V and J are TRBV6-1 and TRBJ1-2, with TRBD1 as a possible D gene (5 bases). Looked up from germline, CDR1 is MNHNS and CDR2 is SASEGT. Trimming stripped 5 bases from V and 6 bases from J, with 13 bases between. The CDR3 totals 13 residues. In nucleotides, the CDR3 is TGTGCCAGCAGTTCACCTGGGACTCATGGCTACACCTTC. Amino acids: CASSSPGTHGYTF.

This chain links TRBV11-3 with TRBJ2-7, with D possibly TRBD2 on 6 matching bases. This CDR3 is built from 15 residues. The V and J ends lost 2 bases and 3 bases respectively, with 14 bases between them. The germline gives CDR1 SGHNT, CDR2 YENEEA. The CDR3 sequence is CASSLWPGLNYEQYF. The DNA of the CDR3 is TGTGCCAGCAGCTTATGGCCGGGACTCAACTACGAGCAGTACTTC.

J is TRBJ2-3 and V is TRBV5-1; 9 nucleotides agree with TRBD2. This CDR3 has 15 residues. V was pared by 7 bases and J by 4 bases, with 10 bases of the junction left unmatched. Germline assignment: CDR1 SGHRS and CDR2 YFSETQ. The CDR3 DNA reads TGCGCCAGCCATCTGGCGGGAGGGCCCCCAGATACGCAGTATTTT. It encodes CASHLAGGPPDTQYF.

The rearrangement links TRBV28 to TRBJ2-2, with 11 bases aligning to TRBD1. This CDR3 is built from 17 residues. The germline CDR1 and CDR2 sequences are MDHEN and SYDVKM. V was pared by 2 bases and J by 6 bases, with 8 bases of the junction left unmatched. This CDR3 reads CASSLPGQGVSSGELFF. CDR3 coding DNA: TGTGCCAGCAGTTTACCGGGACAGGGGGTTTCGTCCGGGGAGCTGTTTTTT.

The chain couples TRBV27 to TRBJ2-7; 10 nucleotides match TRBD2. The V segment lost 5 bases and the J segment 0 bases; nucleotides outside the gene matches: 7. CDR1 is MNHEY and CDR2 is SMNVEV in the germline V gene (reference sequence). The CDR3 has 16 amino acids. The CDR3 DNA sequence: TGTGCCAGCAGTCCTCTAGCGGGGGCCCGCTCCTACGAGCAGTACTTC. Protein: CASSPLAGARSYEQYF.

This clone was seen more than once but under ten times. This chain joins TRBV19 and TRBJ2-6, with D possibly being TRBD2 (6 bases). This CDR3 comprises 17 residues. Germline CDR1 and CDR2: LNHDA and SQIVND (reference sequence). V lost 4 bases and J 2 bases, leaving 15 bases between the germline ends. CDR3 bases: TGTGCCAGTAGTAGCCTCGGGTCGGGGGCTGGGGCCAACGTCCTGACTTTC. Translation: CASSSLGSGAGANVLTF.

The chain carries TRBV7-9 and TRBJ2-2, with 11 bases fitting TRBD2. The CDR3 covers 15 residues. Germline CDR1 and CDR2: SEHNR and FQNEAQ (reference sequence). The trim removed 3 bases at V and 4 bases at J, leaving 1 base unmatched. For the CDR3, the DNA is TGTGCCAGCAGCTTTGGACTAGCGGGCACCGGGGAGCTGTTTTTT. Translating gives CASSFGLAGTGELFF.

This chain uses TRBV5-4 with TRBJ2-3; D may be TRBD1 (5 bases). Trimming removed 4 bases from V and 3 bases from J, with 9 bases in between. Germline V gives CDR1 SGHNT, CDR2 YYREEE (reference sequence). This CDR3 spans 13 amino acids. The CDR3 DNA reads TGTGCCAGCAGCCGACAGATAACAGATACGCAGTATTTT. Its protein product is CASSRQITDTQYF.

The chain couples TRBV7-3 to TRBJ2-1; 9 bases are a match to TRBD2. Germline CDR1 is SGHTA and CDR2 is FQGTGA. The CDR3 is 17 residues long. J was trimmed by 8 bases and V by 1 base; bases with no gene match: 12. The CDR3 sequence is CASSLIGSSGVLDEQFF. For the CDR3, the DNA is TGTGCCAGCAGCTTAATCGGTTCTAGCGGGGTTTTGGATGAGCAGTTCTTC. The variable domain in full, completed from reference TRBV7-3 and TRBJ2-1, reads GAGVSQTPSNKVTEKGKYVELRCDPISGHTALYWYRQSLGQGPEFLIYFQGTGAADDSGLPNDRFFAVRPEGSVSTLKIQRTERGDSAVYLCASSLIGSSGVLDEQFFGPGTRLTVL.

The J gene is TRBJ1-1, the V gene TRBV7-2; 10 bases match TRBD1. The CDR3 sequence is 13 residues long. Germline lookup yields CDR1 SGHTA and CDR2 FQGNSA. The V gene end was trimmed by 11 bases and the J gene end by 3 bases; junction bases not matched to a gene: 6. The CDR3 DNA follows: TGTGCCGCAAGACAGGGGGCTTACACTGAAGCTTTCTTT. Amino acids: CAARQGAYTEAFF.

This rearrangement joins TRBV7-2 to TRBJ2-7, with 9 positions matching TRBD2. The CDR3 is 17 residues long. Germline CDR1 is SGHTA and CDR2 is FQGNSA. After removal of 1 base from V and 2 bases from J, the junction contained 9 bases not matched to a gene. The CDR3 protein is CASSLGGGLAGTYEQYF. CDR3 nucleotides: TGTGCCAGCAGCTTAGGCGGCGGGCTAGCGGGAACCTACGAGCAGTACTTC.

The chain employs TRBV27 and TRBJ2-2; D might be TRBD1 (5 bases). The CDR3 runs 14 residues. Germline V gene sequence: CDR1 MNHEY, CDR2 SMNVEV (reference sequence). The V end lost 7 bases, the J end lost 7 bases, and 16 bases lay between the germline ends. CDR3 in DNA: TGTGCCAGCATCGCGAGCAGGGTTGGCGGGGAGCTGTTTTTT. Its translation is CASIASRVGGELFF.

This rearrangement joins TRBV27 to TRBJ2-3; a possible D gene is TRBD1 (6 bases). The CDR3 has 14 residues. Germline V gives CDR1 MNHEY, CDR2 SMNVEV (reference sequence). V lost 7 bases and J 2 bases, leaving 13 bases between the germline ends. CDR3 amino acids: CASTTMGATDTQYF. The CDR3 DNA follows: TGTGCCAGCACCACGATGGGGGCCACAGATACGCAGTATTTT.

The sample holds one count of this clone. The chain combines TRBV7-2 with TRBJ2-7, with 10 bases that match TRBD2. V dropped 3 bases and J dropped 6; count of bases not matched to a gene: 5. The CDR3 runs to 14 residues. Per germline, CDR1 SGHTA and CDR2 FQGNSA. The CDR3 region has the DNA TGTGCCAGCAGCTTGAGCGGGGGGGCAGTCGAGCAGTACTTC. Protein: CASSLSGGAVEQYF.

This CDR3 reads CASSPRTESYEQYF. CDR3 in DNA: TGTGCCAGCAGCCCGAGGACAGAGTCCTACGAGCAGTACTTC. The chain uses TRBV9 and TRBJ2-7; D possibly corresponds to TRBD1 (6 bases). The CDR3 length is 14 residues. Between the trimmed V and J ends, which lost 4 bases and 1 base, there was a span of 12 bases. The V gene's germline CDR1 is SGDLS and CDR2 YYNGEE.

J is TRBJ2-7 and V is TRBV5-6, with D possibly being TRBD1 (6 bases). Germline CDR1 SGHDT, CDR2 YYEEEE. Trimming stripped 2 bases from V and 5 bases from J, with 11 bases between. This CDR3 contains 13 residues. The CDR3 DNA is TGTGCCAGCAGCTTACAGGGAATCCACGAGCAGTACTTC. As protein: CASSLQGIHEQYF.

The chain has TRBV13 and TRBJ2-2; D is undetermined. Germline V gives CDR1 PRHDT, CDR2 FYEKMQ (reference sequence). V lost 2 bases to trimming and J lost 5 bases, with 3 bases between them. The CDR3 totals 12 residues. CDR3 sequence: CASSLYTGELFF. The CDR3 DNA reads as TGTGCCAGCAGCTTATATACCGGGGAGCTGTTTTTT. The whole variable domain, remainder taken from reference TRBV13 and TRBJ2-2, is AAGVIQSPRHLIKEKRETATLKCYPIPRHDTVYWYQQGPGQDPQFLISFYEKMQSDKGSIPDRFSAQQFSDYHSELNMSSLELGDSALYFCASSLYTGELFFGEGSRLTVL.

CDR3 DNA sequence: TGTGCCAGTACATCCCTCAGGGCTGGCGGACAGCCCCAGCATTTT. Residues: CASTSLRAGGQPQHF. The chain has TRBV2 and TRBJ1-5, with a weak D call TRBD1 (5 bases). The CDR3 sequence is 15 residues long. Germline-derived CDR1 and CDR2 are SNHLY and FYNNEI. The V and J ends lost 9 bases and 7 bases respectively, with 22 bases between them.

The V and J genes are TRBV6-1 and TRBJ2-7, with 7 bases lining up with TRBD2. Germline trimming cut 2 bases from V and 5 bases from J; bases unmatched to any gene: 12. This CDR3 is 16 amino acids long. Germline-derived CDR1 and CDR2 are MNHNS and SASEGT. The CDR3 bases are TGTGCCAGCAGTGAATTTGGGGGGGGACCCTATAACGAGCAGTACTTC. This encodes CASSEFGGGPYNEQYF.

The chain couples TRBV28 to TRBJ1-2; D not resolved. Germline V gene lookup returns CDR1 MDHEN and CDR2 SYDVKM. This CDR3 is 12 amino acids long. CDR3 protein: CGIRKTPYGYTF. The CDR3 DNA is TGTGGTATCAGGAAAACCCCCTATGGCTACACCTTC.

This chain links TRBV29-1 with TRBJ2-3; D is perhaps TRBD2 (6 bases). CDR3 length equals 13 residues. The V gene lost 8 bases and the J gene lost 2 bases, with 14 bases spanning the gap. Germline V CDR1 and CDR2: SQVTM, ANQGSEA. CDR3 loop: CSIERENTDTQYF. CDR3 in DNA: TGCAGCATCGAACGGGAGAACACAGATACGCAGTATTTT.

This clone was counted only a few times. V usage is TRBV5-1 and J usage is TRBJ1-1, with 8 bases aligning to TRBD1. The junction had 7 bases not matched to a gene; V was cut back by 5 bases and J by 4 bases. From germline, CDR1 is SGHRS and CDR2 YFSETQ. The CDR3 covers 14 residues. The CDR3 DNA reads as TGCGCCAGCAGATGGGGCAGGGGGCCCACTGAAGCTTTCTTT. Protein sequence: CASRWGRGPTEAFF.